Below, 7 T cell receptor beta chains from the same sample are listed, as sequenced in a study of shared clonotypes between healthy human individuals. Measured with immunoSEQ multiplex PCR; TCRdb has only the in-frame clones, and not every one. Found here are 2.3 million or so clones, approximately 93% of them singletons; the top ten hold about 0.39%. Material for sequencing was naive CD4+ T cells from PBMCs. The subset: CD45RA+ positively selected. All receptors derive from a man aged 18 to 30 in good health. Some clones in this sample may be carry-over from other donors' samples.

The genes are TRBV10-3 and TRBJ2-1; D perhaps matches TRBD1 (7 bases). Trimming cost V 2 bases and J 5 bases, with 16 bases left between them. The CDR3 is made up of 16 amino acids. Germline V gene sequence: CDR1 ENHRY, CDR2 SYGVKD. The DNA for the CDR3 is TGTGCCATCAGTGAGCCTGACGGCAGGGGGGACAATGAGCAGTTCTTC. It specifies CAISEPDGRGDNEQFF.

V is TRBV28 and J is TRBJ1-2, with 9 bases lining up with TRBD1. In germline, CDR1 is MDHEN, CDR2 SYDVKM. Losses at the gene ends were 3 bases for V and 4 bases for J; bases not matched to a gene: 9. CDR3 size: 16 residues. CDR3 sequence (DNA): TGTGCCAGCAGTTTTCAGCGGACAGGGGTAATCTATGGCTACACCTTC. This gives the protein CASSFQRTGVIYGYTF.

The chain joins TRBV19 to TRBJ2-7, with D unresolved. Germline CDR1 is LNHDA and CDR2 is SQIVND (reference sequence). V was shortened by 6 bases and J by 2 bases, with 11 bases between the two germline ends. CDR3 length: 13 residues. Here the CDR3 reads CASSELLAYEQYF. Here the CDR3 DNA reads TGTGCCAGTAGCGAGTTGCTGGCCTACGAGCAGTACTTC.

The chain carries TRBV2 and TRBJ2-7; the match to TRBD1 covers 7 bases. Per germline, CDR1 SNHLY and CDR2 FYNNEI. V lost 6 bases, J lost 6 bases, and 8 bases stayed unmatched. The CDR3 covers 13 residues. As DNA, the CDR3 is TGTGCCAGCAGCCAGGGGGTAGGGACCGAGCAGTACTTC. Its protein product is CASSQGVGTEQYF.

This rearrangement joins TRBV2 to TRBJ2-7, with 10 bases that match TRBD2. The CDR3 has 13 amino acids. Trimming removed 10 bases from V and 2 bases from J; junction bases left unmatched: 5. Germline V CDR1 and CDR2: SNHLY, FYNNEI. The CDR3 here is CATRTSGAYEQYF. CDR3 DNA sequence: TGTGCCACTCGGACTAGCGGAGCCTACGAGCAGTACTTC. The whole variable domain, remainder taken from reference TRBV2 and TRBJ2-7, is EPEVTQTPSHQVTQMGQEVILRCVPISNHLYFYWYRQILGQKVEFLVSFYNNEISEKSEIFDDQFSVERPDGSNFTLKIRSTKLEDSAMYFCATRTSGAYEQYFGPGTRLTVT.

CDR3 nucleotide sequence: TGTGCCAGCAGCCAAGTGGCGGGAGGCACAGATACGCAGTATTTT. It specifies CASSQVAGGTDTQYF. The chain links TRBV4-2 to TRBJ2-3, with 7 bases identical to TRBD2. The CDR3 covers 15 residues. V gave up 1 base and J gave up 1 base; unmatched junction bases: 2. The germline V gene has CDR1 LGHNA and CDR2 YNFKEQ.

The chain couples TRBV5-1 to TRBJ2-1, with 12 bases fitting TRBD2. The CDR3 has 17 amino acids. Germline V gene lookup returns CDR1 SGHRS and CDR2 YFSETQ. Losses at the gene ends were 4 bases for V and 10 bases for J; bases not matched to a gene: 15. The CDR3 is CASSPSGRALERHEQFF. The CDR3 DNA follows: TGCGCCAGCAGCCCTAGCGGGAGGGCCCTCGAGAGACACGAGCAGTTCTTC.